This T cell receptor beta chain is from a study of OX40 agonist ivuxolimab in advanced cancers. Germline values: CDR1 SGHKS, CDR2 YYEKEE (reference sequence). Trimming stripped 4 bases from V and 7 bases from J, with 17 bases between. The length of the CDR3 is 14 residues. Produced via immunoSEQ multiplex PCR; TCRdb's table is partial and in-frame only. The sample includes tens of thousands of clones, roughly 91% seen only once; the top ten take approximately 0.3%. The TCR comes from an adult with an advanced solid tumor such as melanoma, head and neck, liver or kidney cancer. The chain employs TRBV5-5 and TRBJ1-2; D is undetermined. The sample in question was CD4+ or CD8+ T cells sorted from blood, obtained in a trial of the OX40 agonist ivuxolimab. The CDR3 here is CASSPTRALSGYTF. DNA of the CDR3: TGTGCCAGCAGCCCGACGAGGGCTCTAAGTGGCTACACCTTC.